The entry that follows covers one T cell receptor (beta chain) sequence. V gave up 7 bases and J gave up 2 bases, with 7 bases separating them. The CDR3 consists of 12 residues. Looked up from germline, CDR1 is KGHDR and CDR2 is SFDVKD. This sample stems from a study of early T cells in non-severe SARS-CoV-2 infection. Each CDR3 protein is one row after TCRdb ran MiXCR on the 5' RACE reads. Of around 80,000 distinct CDR3 sequences listed, roughly an eighth are singletons. The sequencing sample was made of whole blood. V gene TRBV24-1 combines with J gene TRBJ1-2; D is unresolved. The TCR comes from an adult who was a healthcare worker with PCR-confirmed SARS-CoV-2 infection or an uninfected control (not recorded which). The CDR3 nucleotides are TGTGCCACCAGCCAGTGGAACTATGGCTACACCTTC. The encoded protein is CATSQWNYGYTF.